This T cell receptor (beta chain) originates from a study of blood T cell repertoires in COVID-19. Participants were aged roughly 18 to 100 years from about two dozen US areas. Donors were grouped by their self-reported clinical history. TCRdb keeps only in-frame clones here, not all; method: immunoSEQ multiplex PCR. This table holds about 270,000 clones, approximately 92% found once. The length of the CDR3 is 17 residues. Germline CDR1 SGHKS, CDR2 YYEKEE (reference sequence). Trimming shortened V by 4 bases and J by 4 bases, and 23 bases separated the two germline ends. The receptor was derived from a woman between 18 and 30 years old who had recovered from COVID-19. This rearrangement joins TRBV5-5 to TRBJ1-1, with TRBD1 as a possible D gene (6 bases). The sequencing sample was made of PBMCs or T cells enriched from blood (not recorded which). As DNA, the CDR3 is TGTGCCAGCAGCCGCGACCAAACTTTGGACAGACTCACTGAAGCTTTCTTT. It specifies CASSRDQTLDRLTEAFF. Supplemented by reference TRBV5-5 and TRBJ1-1, the full variable domain reads DAGVTQSPTHLIKTRGQQVTLRCSPISGHKSVSWYQQVLGQGPQFIFQYYEKEERGRGNFPDRFSARQFPNYSSELNVNALLLGDSALYLCASSRDQTLDRLTEAFFGQGTRLTVV.